This T cell receptor beta chain was found in a study of T cell responses to AZD1222 COVID-19 vaccine. The study, taken as a whole, reports: AZD1222 recipients seropositive at baseline numbered only 5 or 6. Dominant CD4 TCR responses targeted spike regions 160-218 and 743-854.

Analysis merged second doses at about 4 or about 12 weeks. In the case of this clone: Antigen specificity is unknown.

The V and J ends lost 2 bases and 3 bases, in that order; junction bases with no gene match: 4. This CDR3 region has 14 residues. Germline loops: CDR1 GTSNPN, CDR2 SVGIG (reference sequence). TCRdb's table, derived via immunoSEQ multiplex PCR, lists solely in-frame clones and lacks some. The top ten hold roughly 2% of the sample, which has about 130,000 clones, approximately 92% seen once. This clonotype was obtained from an adult who received the AZD1222 COVID-19 vaccine. The input for sequencing was peripheral blood, taken 28 days after the second AZD1222 dose. J is TRBJ1-1 and V is TRBV30; the match to TRBD1 covers 9 bases. The DNA of the CDR3 is TGTGCCTGGAGTAAGGGACAGGGACACACTGAAGCTTTCTTT. Amino acids: CAWSKGQGHTEAFF.